The source of this T cell receptor (beta chain) is a study of identical twins (dated by TCRdb to about 2016). Study-level background: To test whether fetal clonotypes persist, this study deep-sequenced TCR alpha and beta repertoires from monozygotic twins, from unrelated adults of various ages, and from cord blood. To rule out contamination, replicate twin experiments were performed at different times with different library preparation protocols.

Libraries were constructed by 5' RACE. The reads were generated on an Illumina HiSeq 2000. A universal primer binding site was added through template switching, and the final cDNA carried a unique molecular identifier so that TCR cDNA molecules could be counted accurately. Specific primers in the conserved constant-segment region were used to synthesize first-strand cDNA for the TCR alpha and beta chains. To control for contamination, each cDNA library was double barcoded with a SMART-Mk sample barcode plus Illumina barcodes. TruSeq adapter sequences, together with Illumina sample barcodes, were added in two successive PCR steps. The TCR alpha and beta cDNA libraries were sequenced on the Illumina HiSeq platform using custom primers. The published analysis was carried out like this. Raw reads were processed with MiGEC to extract unique molecular identifiers, and MiXCR was used to determine CDR3 positions. Recombination models were inferred per individual with the repgenHMM and IGoR tools using an EM algorithm. The analysis of shared clonotypes was done with the tcR package in R, with sharing normalized by the product of cloneset sizes. To study raw recombination free of thymic and clonal selection effects, out-of-frame nonproductive sequences were analyzed. TCRdb redid the processing of the public reads, applying fastp at Q25 and MiXCR, and retained in-frame beta chains. CDR3 protein duplicates are merged, each entry listing the most common genes and DNA. TCRdb, rather than the study authors, made the V and J calls. Counted in this sample were about 530,000 distinct CDR3 sequences; approximately 20% of them appeared once. The top ten hold around 0.5% of the sample.

This clonotype was picked up a small number of times. Its antigen is still unknown. Base qualities are not recorded, but no much larger clone differs from it by a single base. Here is what the overall study found, with its caveats: Abundant cord blood beta clonotypes had fewer insertions, young adult naive repertoires showed a similar but weaker trend, and memory repertoires showed no such trend. Invariant T cells such as MAIT and iNKT could partly confound zero-insertion analyses, though diverse VJ usage argued against this for most clonotypes. Compared with coincidental sharing between unrelated individuals, an excess of low generation-probability sequences was observed among out-of-frame TCR alpha sequences shared between twins. Because the same donors could not be followed over many years, conclusions were based on cross-sectional statistical analysis. A weaker excess of twin sharing was found in beta out-of-frame sequences because the signal-to-noise ratio was lowered by fewer shared sequences. In monozygotic twins, out-of-frame TCR alpha sharing was systematically underestimated by recombination models, although the models agreed with sharing between unrelated individuals.

Trimmed from V: 6 bases; trimmed from J: 5 bases; junction bases lacking a gene match: 6. From cysteine to phenylalanine, the CDR3 is 14 amino acids long. The retained sequence is limited to the CDR3, 42 bases, with the frame set at the first base. All donors were healthy Caucasians. Three pairs of female monozygotic twins, all aged 18 to 29 years, were included in the twin cohort. Positive isolation kits from Invitrogen were used to isolate CD4+ and CD8+ T cell populations. These data also formed part of another study, on yellow fever vaccine responses in identical twins. The second publication reports: According to the authors, in identical twins the way T cells responded to vaccination appeared partly convergent and partly personalized. Focusing on identical twins, the study followed the T cell clones that responded to the vaccine, and did so with precision.

The TCR originated in a woman younger than 30 in good health. Material: CD4+ T cells sorted from blood. Recombination linked TRBV12-3 or TRBV12-4 to TRBJ1-4, and 7 bases in between align with TRBD1. The nucleotide sequence is TGTGCCAGCAGGTGGGGGACAGTAAATGAAAAACTGTTTTTT. Protein translation: CASRWGTVNEKLFF.